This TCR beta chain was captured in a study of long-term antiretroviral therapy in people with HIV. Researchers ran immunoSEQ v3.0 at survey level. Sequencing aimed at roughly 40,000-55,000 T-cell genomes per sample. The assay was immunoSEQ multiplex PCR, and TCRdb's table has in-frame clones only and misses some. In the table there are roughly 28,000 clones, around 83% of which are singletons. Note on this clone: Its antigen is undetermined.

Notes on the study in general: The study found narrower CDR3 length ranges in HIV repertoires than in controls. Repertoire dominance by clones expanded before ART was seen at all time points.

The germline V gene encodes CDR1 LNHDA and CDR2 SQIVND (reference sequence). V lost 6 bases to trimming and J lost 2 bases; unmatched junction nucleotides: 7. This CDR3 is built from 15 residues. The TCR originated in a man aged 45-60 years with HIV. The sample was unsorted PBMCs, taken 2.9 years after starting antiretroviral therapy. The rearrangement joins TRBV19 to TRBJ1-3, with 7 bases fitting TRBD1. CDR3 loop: CASSSPDRPGNTIYF. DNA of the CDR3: TGTGCCAGTAGCTCCCCGGACAGGCCTGGAAACACCATATATTTT.